The 30 T cell receptor beta chains listed next were all sequenced from one sample in a study. Using its own MiXCR run on the RT-PCR reads, TCRdb lists one record per CDR3 protein. The sample lists hundreds of thousands of distinct CDR3 sequences, about 14% occurring once. Sequences were obtained from memory CD4+ T cells from blood. The receptor source for this set is a female donor in good health, serving as a healthy control.

The gene calls are TRBV28 and TRBJ2-7; TRBD2 is a possible D gene (6 bases). Per the germline V gene, CDR1 is MDHEN and CDR2 is SYDVKM. V was pared by 10 bases and J by 0 bases, with 19 bases between. The CDR3 has 15 residues. Here the CDR3 reads CATKPGGGSSYEQYF. The CDR3 coding sequence is TGTGCCACCAAACCCGGGGGAGGCTCCTCCTACGAGCAGTACTTC.

This clonotype was observed a few times. This chain joins TRBV7-9 and TRBJ1-1, with 8 positions matching TRBD1. CDR1 is SEHNR and CDR2 is FQNEAQ in the germline V gene (reference sequence). The CDR3 loop spans 14 amino acids. V shed 6 bases and J 6 bases; nucleotides not matched to a gene: 9. The CDR3 DNA follows: TGTGCCAGCAGACCAGACAGGGGATCGCCTGAAGCTTTCTTT. It is translated as CASRPDRGSPEAFF.

V and J are TRBV7-2 and TRBJ1-2; D gene ambiguous. This CDR3 is 17 amino acids long. V dropped 2 bases and J dropped 2 bases, with 18 bases sitting between them. Germline V gene data show CDR1 as SGHTA and CDR2 as FQGNSA. In DNA form, the CDR3 reads TGTGCCAGCAGCTTACGTTCGCTCGTGAGCGGCAACTATGGCTACACCTTC. Protein: CASSLRSLVSGNYGYTF.

This clonotype was seen ten or more times. The V gene is TRBV12-3 or TRBV12-4, the J gene TRBJ2-3, with 8 bases fitting TRBD2. Trimming at V came to 0 bases and at J to 0 bases, leaving 2 bases not matched to a gene. The CDR3 has 16 amino acids. CDR3 in amino acids: CASSLASGASTDTQYF. CDR3 nucleotide sequence: TGTGCCAGCAGTTTAGCTAGCGGGGCTAGCACAGATACGCAGTATTTT.

This clonotype was counted ten times or more. The J gene is TRBJ2-7, the V gene TRBV12-3 or TRBV12-4, with TRBD1 matching 7 bases. The CDR3 spans 13 residues. Trimming cost V 7 bases and J 5 bases; bases outside gene matches: 8. CDR3 region: CASIPDRVDEQYF. The CDR3 DNA reads as TGTGCCAGCATCCCCGACAGGGTGGACGAGCAGTACTTC.

This clonotype occurred many times. The chain recombines TRBV7-6 with TRBJ2-5; TRBD2 matches 11 bases. The CDR3 has 16 amino acids. The V and J ends lost 2 bases and 5 bases, in that order; junction bases with no gene match: 7. CDR1 is SGHVS and CDR2 is FNYEAQ in the germline V gene. The CDR3 DNA reads as TGTGCCAGCAGCTTACAGGCTAGCGGGGGGCATGAGACCCAGTACTTC. As protein: CASSLQASGGHETQYF.

This clonotype came up a few times. The chain combines TRBV7-6 with TRBJ1-4; tentatively, D is TRBD1 (6 bases). The length of the CDR3 is 15 residues. Deletions cut 5 bases from V and 3 bases from J, with 13 bases between. Germline CDR1 and CDR2: SGHVS and FNYEAQ. The CDR3 bases are TGTGCCAGCAGCCCTCTGACAGGCCCTAATGAAAAACTGTTTTTT. The encoded protein is CASSPLTGPNEKLFF.

The V call is TRBV15, the J call TRBJ2-7; D remains ambiguous. Trimming pared 6 bases from V and 2 bases from J, leaving 14 bases between. Germline V CDR1 and CDR2: LNHNV, YYDKDF (reference sequence). This CDR3 has 14 amino acids. This CDR3 reads CATRDARSPYEQYF. CDR3 in DNA: TGTGCCACCAGGGACGCGCGTTCCCCCTACGAGCAGTACTTC.

The chain couples TRBV6-7 to TRBJ1-6; D is ambiguous. TRBV6-7 is annotated as an ORF whose role is uncertain. V was pared by 2 bases and J by 6 bases, with 17 bases between. This CDR3 spans 17 amino acids. The CDR3 loop reads CASSYAPNSYSNSPLHF. The CDR3 DNA sequence: TGTGCCAGCAGTTACGCCCCCAATTCCTACTCTAATTCACCCCTCCACTTT.

This sequence joins TRBV5-1 and TRBJ2-7, with TRBD1 as a possible D gene (5 bases). The CDR3 is 14 amino acids. V was clipped by 0 bases and J by 5 bases, with 12 bases between them. Germline V gives CDR1 SGHRS, CDR2 YFSETQ. The CDR3: CASSLGPEGDEQYF. CDR3 bases: TGCGCCAGCAGCTTGGGGCCAGAAGGGGACGAGCAGTACTTC.

This clonotype appeared a few times. The rearrangement links TRBV5-6 to TRBJ1-3; tentatively, D is TRBD1 (6 bases). The V end was cut by 4 bases, the J end by 0 bases, with 17 bases between. This CDR3 contains 17 residues. Per the germline V gene, CDR1 is SGHDT and CDR2 is YYEEEE. The CDR3 nucleotides read TGTGCCAGCAGCGGACAGCCCGCGCCCCTCTCTGGAAACACCATATATTTT. This translates into CASSGQPAPLSGNTIYF.

In its sample, this clonotype was seen a few times. The chain has TRBV28 and TRBJ2-1; 11 nucleotides agree with TRBD2. The V segment lost 6 bases and the J segment 6 bases; nucleotides outside the gene matches: 7. The CDR3 is made up of 15 amino acids. Germline CDR1 is MDHEN and CDR2 is SYDVKM. The CDR3: CASSLAGGRRNEQFF. The CDR3 DNA reads TGTGCCAGCAGCCTAGCGGGAGGTCGCCGCAATGAGCAGTTCTTC.

The sample holds many counts of this clonotype. V is TRBV6-5 and J is TRBJ1-6; 10 nucleotides match TRBD1. The germline V gene has CDR1 MNHEY and CDR2 SVGAGI. V was clipped by 3 bases and J by 9 bases; unmatched bases: 5. The CDR3 is 15 residues long. For the CDR3, the DNA is TGTGCCAGCAGTTATATCGGGACAGGGGCTTCACCCCTCCACTTT. This gives the protein CASSYIGTGASPLHF.

This chain joins TRBV5-8 and TRBJ1-2, with D uncertain. V was trimmed by 1 base and J by 4 bases, leaving 14 bases between them. Germline V CDR1 and CDR2: SGHTS, YDEGEE. The CDR3 covers 15 residues. The CDR3 DNA follows: TGTGCCAGCAGCTTGCAGGCAGGAGTAGGCTATGGCTACACCTTC. This gives the protein CASSLQAGVGYGYTF. Full variable domain (outside the CDR3, taken from reference TRBV5-8 and TRBJ1-2): EAGVTQSPTHLIKTRGQQATLRCSPISGHTSVYWYQQALGLGLQFLLWYDEGEERNRGNFPPRFSGRQFPNYSSELNVNALELEDSALYLCASSLQAGVGYGYTFGSGTRLTVV.

This clonotype was recorded at least ten times. This chain links TRBV20-1 with TRBJ2-7; TRBD2 agrees at 7 bases. The trim removed 5 bases at V and 4 bases at J, leaving 14 bases unmatched. The germline V gene has CDR1 DFQATT and CDR2 SNEGSKA (reference sequence). The CDR3 sequence is 15 residues long. For the CDR3, the DNA is TGCAGTGCTGGACTTAGGGAGGGGTTCCGGTACGAGCAGTACTTC. Residues: CSAGLREGFRYEQYF.

This chain connects TRBV7-6 to TRBJ1-2; D call uncertain. Looked up from germline, CDR1 is SGHVS and CDR2 is FNYEAQ. The CDR3 covers 14 residues. V was clipped by 5 bases and J by 3 bases, with 13 bases between them. CDR3 coding DNA: TGTGCCAGCAGCCCTAAAGCAGGAGACTATGGCTACACCTTC. This gives the protein CASSPKAGDYGYTF.

There are a few counts of this clonotype. The chain carries TRBV10-3 and TRBJ2-7; 10 nucleotides align to TRBD2. Trimming removed 7 bases from V and 0 bases from J; junction bases left unmatched: 3. The CDR3 consists of 14 residues. Looked up from germline, CDR1 is ENHRY and CDR2 is SYGVKD. The CDR3 DNA is TGTGCCATCACCGAGCGGGAGGGCTCCTACGAGCAGTACTTC. Amino acid sequence: CAITEREGSYEQYF.

This chain connects TRBV7-9 to TRBJ2-1, with D uncertain. V lost 3 bases, J lost 5 bases, and 14 bases lay in between. Germline CDR1 SEHNR, CDR2 FQNEAQ (reference sequence). There are 15 residues in the CDR3. CDR3 in amino acids: CASSFIPRLDNEQFF. The CDR3 DNA reads TGTGCCAGCAGCTTCATCCCCCGCCTTGACAATGAGCAGTTCTTC.

Ten or more counts support this clonotype. This sequence joins TRBV29-1 and TRBJ1-1; D call uncertain. The CDR3 has 12 residues. Between the trimmed V and J ends, which lost 6 bases and 4 bases, there was a span of 12 bases. Per germline, CDR1 SQVTM and CDR2 ANQGSEA. CDR3 DNA sequence: TGCAGCGTCGCAGGAGGAGGCACTGAAGCTTTCTTT. It translates to CSVAGGGTEAFF.

The V gene is TRBV27, the J gene TRBJ2-1, with TRBD2 identical over 7 bases. Germline CDR1 MNHEY, CDR2 SMNVEV (reference sequence). The CDR3 covers 14 residues. Germline trimming cut 5 bases from V and 4 bases from J; bases unmatched to any gene: 5. This chain's CDR3 is CASSPMGLYNEQFF. The CDR3, as DNA: TGTGCCAGCAGTCCCATGGGACTATACAATGAGCAGTTCTTC.

This sequence joins TRBV20-1 and TRBJ2-3; 8 positions agree with TRBD2. V was pared by 6 bases and J by 6 bases, with 26 bases of the junction left unmatched. Germline loops: CDR1 DFQATT, CDR2 SNEGSKA (reference sequence). The CDR3 covers 19 residues. The CDR3 bases are TGCAGTGCAAAAGTAGTAGCGGGGTTACTACCGGGTTATAAGGATACGCAGTATTTT. This translates into CSAKVVAGLLPGYKDTQYF.

This clonotype was seen only a few times. The rearrangement joins TRBV6-2 or TRBV6-3 to TRBJ2-6, with D hard to call. Trimming removed 10 bases at V and 0 bases at J, with 7 bases between. The length of the CDR3 is 13 residues. The germline gives CDR1 MNHEY, CDR2 SVGEGT. The CDR3 DNA follows: TGTGCCACCTCAGACTCTGGGGCCAACGTCCTGACTTTC. It codes for CATSDSGANVLTF.

This sequence joins TRBV6-5 and TRBJ2-5, with 11 bases aligning to TRBD2. J was trimmed by 5 bases and V by 7 bases; bases with no gene match: 9. From germline, CDR1 is MNHEY and CDR2 SVGAGI. The CDR3 consists of 15 residues. CDR3 region: CASTKRSSGRETQYF. The CDR3 nucleotides read TGTGCCAGCACCAAAAGGTCTAGCGGGAGGGAGACCCAGTACTTC.

J is TRBJ1-5 and V is TRBV12-3 or TRBV12-4, with a possible D match to TRBD1 (6 bases). The CDR3 is 14 residues long. Between the trimmed V and J ends, which lost 5 bases and 6 bases, there was a span of 14 bases. CDR3 loop: CASSTQQGSQPQHF. The DNA for the CDR3 is TGTGCCAGCAGTACTCAACAGGGTAGTCAGCCCCAGCATTTT.

V is TRBV9 and J is TRBJ2-2; no clear D gene. The CDR3 runs to 12 residues. CDR1 SGDLS and CDR2 YYNGEE come from the germline V gene. Trimming shortened V by 0 bases and J by 6 bases, and 3 bases separated the two germline ends. CDR3 DNA: TGTGCCAGCAGCGTAGACCCCGGGGAGCTGTTTTTT. Its protein product is CASSVDPGELFF.

This clonotype was found many times. The CDR3 nucleotides are TGTGCCAGCAGCCTTCACACGTACTACGAGCAGTACTTC. Translated: CASSLHTYYEQYF. This sequence joins TRBV12-3 or TRBV12-4 and TRBJ2-7; D is uncertain. CDR3 length: 13 amino acids. V was trimmed by 6 bases and J by 3 bases, leaving 12 bases between them.

The rearrangement links TRBV7-2 to TRBJ2-1; 13 bases fit TRBD2. Germline V gene lookup returns CDR1 SGHTA and CDR2 FQGNSA. V dropped 2 bases and J dropped 7; count of bases not matched to a gene: 8. There are 17 residues in the CDR3. CDR3: CASSLSAGTSGKNEQFF. The CDR3 DNA reads as TGTGCCAGCAGCTTAAGCGCCGGGACTAGCGGGAAGAATGAGCAGTTCTTC.

This clonotype was seen a few times. This chain joins TRBV5-1 and TRBJ1-4, with D tentatively TRBD1 (6 bases). Trimming stripped 3 bases from V and 6 bases from J, with 12 bases between. This CDR3 has 14 residues. CDR1 SGHRS and CDR2 YFSETQ come from the germline V gene. CDR3 DNA sequence: TGCGCCAGCAGCTCAGGGGCGGGCGATGAAAAACTGTTTTTT. As protein: CASSSGAGDEKLFF.

This clonotype was counted a few times. The chain is built from TRBV12-3 or TRBV12-4 and TRBJ2-5, with D uncertain. V dropped 6 bases and J dropped 0 bases, with 14 bases sitting between them. The CDR3 covers 15 residues. This CDR3 is CASSNRQAYQETQYF. The CDR3 DNA reads as TGTGCCAGCAGCAACCGCCAGGCGTACCAAGAGACCCAGTACTTC.

The chain has TRBV2 and TRBJ1-1; TRBD1 might be the D (5 bases). The CDR3 length is 14 residues. V was trimmed by 1 base and J by 4 bases, leaving 10 bases between them. The germline gives CDR1 SNHLY, CDR2 FYNNEI. The CDR3 sequence: CASSEEGGVTEAFF. The CDR3 DNA reads TGTGCCAGCAGTGAAGAAGGAGGGGTCACTGAAGCTTTCTTT.